Shown below are 24 T cell receptor beta chains from a single sample sequenced in a study of CD8 T cells in ankylosing spondylitis. Findings and caveats of the study: Typical of ankylosing spondylitis blood, it appeared, was a TCR beta motif of under 10 highly homologous variants.

In TCRdb, the 5' RACE reads were re-called with MiXCR into one record per CDR3 protein. This table has fewer than 750,000 distinct CDR3 sequences, around 20% appearing once. These TCRs are of unknown antigen specificity. The sample comprised blood, either unsorted or a sorted T cell fraction (not recorded which). These receptor sequences come from a male donor with ankylosing spondylitis.

This clonotype has just a few counts. The genes are TRBV11-1 and TRBJ1-1, with a tentative D call TRBD1 (5 bases). CDR1 is SGHAT and CDR2 is FQDESV in the germline V gene (reference sequence). V lost 3 bases, J lost 3 bases, and 23 bases lay in between. The CDR3 covers 18 residues. This CDR3 is CASSFPGNTGYRHTEAFF. CDR3 nucleotides: TGTGCCAGCAGCTTTCCAGGGAATACGGGATATCGGCACACTGAAGCTTTCTTT.

The chain carries TRBV15 and TRBJ2-1; no clear D gene. Germline loops: CDR1 LNHNV, CDR2 YYDKDF (reference sequence). CDR3 length: 15 amino acids. Trimming left V 0 bases short and J 0 bases short, with 6 bases between. CDR3 bases: TGTGCCACCAGCAGAGACAGAAGCTCCTACAATGAGCAGTTCTTC. Translated: CATSRDRSSYNEQFF.

This clonotype was seen at least ten times. V gene TRBV5-1 combines with J gene TRBJ2-2, with a weak D call TRBD2 (5 bases). Trimming pared 0 bases from V and 7 bases from J, leaving 10 bases between. The CDR3 contains 14 residues. Looked up from germline, CDR1 is SGHRS and CDR2 is YFSETQ. The chain's CDR3 is CASSLEVGSGELFF. DNA of the CDR3: TGCGCCAGCAGCTTGGAAGTAGGGAGCGGGGAGCTGTTTTTT.

This clonotype was counted at least ten times. The gene calls are TRBV9 and TRBJ1-4; 9 nucleotides agree with TRBD1. Germline CDR1 reads SGDLS; CDR2 reads YYNGEE. This CDR3 has 14 residues. V trimming: 2 bases; J trimming: 8 bases; junction bases outside the gene matches: 4. CDR3 protein: CASSVTGTGEKLFF. The CDR3 bases are TGTGCCAGCAGCGTCACCGGGACAGGGGAAAAACTGTTTTTT.

The chain is built from TRBV7-6 and TRBJ2-5; 7 positions agree with TRBD2. The CDR3 is made up of 13 amino acids. Germline V gives CDR1 SGHVS, CDR2 FNYEAQ. Trimming removed 4 bases from V and 5 bases from J; junction bases left unmatched: 4. The CDR3 DNA is TGTGCCAGCAGCTCCCAACTAGCGGAGACCCAGTACTTC. Translated: CASSSQLAETQYF.

The chain uses TRBV7-8 and TRBJ1-4, with 9 nucleotides matching TRBD1. Germline CDR1 is SGHVS and CDR2 is FQNEAQ. The CDR3 sequence is 15 residues long. Losses at the gene ends were 5 bases for V and 8 bases for J; bases not matched to a gene: 9. CDR3 sequence (DNA): TGTGCCAGCAGCAATAGCGGGACAGGGAGGGAAAAACTGTTTTTT. Translation gives CASSNSGTGREKLFF. The full variable domain, in which reference TRBV7-8 and TRBJ1-4 provide the parts outside the CDR3, is GAGVSQSPRYKVAKRGQDVALRCDPISGHVSLFWYQQALGQGPEFLTYFQNEAQLDKSGLPSDRFFAERPEGSVSTLKIQRTQQEDSAVYLCASSNSGTGREKLFFGSGTQLSVL.

The CDR3 reads CASSPSSRGAAKNIQYF. In nucleotides, the CDR3 is TGTGCCAGCAGTCCCTCGTCCCGGGGGGCTGCCAAAAACATTCAGTACTTC. V and J are TRBV27 and TRBJ2-4; D is perhaps TRBD2 (7 bases). The CDR3 runs 17 residues. Germline V lookup: CDR1 MNHEY, CDR2 SMNVEV (reference sequence). The ends were cut back, 5 bases at V and 1 base at J, with 18 bases in the middle.

This clonotype was counted between two and nine times. The chain recombines TRBV5-1 with TRBJ1-2, with 9 bases fitting TRBD1. The length of the CDR3 is 17 residues. The V segment lost 0 bases and the J segment 6 bases; nucleotides outside the gene matches: 12. The germline V gene has CDR1 SGHRS and CDR2 YFSETQ. The CDR3 nucleotides are TGCGCCAGCAGCTTGGCGTGGAGGACAGGGGCCTCGGATGGCTACACCTTC. Its translation is CASSLAWRTGASDGYTF.

The chain combines TRBV18 with TRBJ2-3; tentatively, D is TRBD1 (6 bases). Trimming cost V 6 bases and J 1 base, with 14 bases left between them. Germline V gene lookup returns CDR1 KGHSH and CDR2 LQKENI. The CDR3 has 15 residues. The CDR3 here is CASSPQGSRTDTQYF. DNA for the CDR3: TGTGCCAGCTCGCCTCAGGGGAGCCGCACAGATACGCAGTATTTT.

This clonotype has only a few counts. The chain carries TRBV20-1 and TRBJ1-6; 9 bases are a match to TRBD1. The CDR3 runs to 14 residues. Trimming removed 5 bases from V and 7 bases from J; junction bases left unmatched: 6. Looked up from germline, CDR1 is DFQATT and CDR2 is SNEGSKA (reference sequence). The CDR3 DNA follows: TGCAGTGCTGGGACCGGGACAGGGAATTCACCCCTCCACTTT. This encodes CSAGTGTGNSPLHF.

This clonotype was picked up a small number of times. The chain combines TRBV5-1 with TRBJ1-2; TRBD1 aligns across 7 bases. The V gene's germline CDR1 is SGHRS and CDR2 YFSETQ. V lost 0 bases, J lost 4 bases, and 6 bases stayed unmatched. The CDR3 spans 15 residues. CDR3 sequence (DNA): TGCGCCAGCAGCTTGGAAGGGACAGCGAGCTATGGCTACACCTTC. This translates into CASSLEGTASYGYTF.

In this sample, this clonotype turned up a few times. The chain uses TRBV5-6 and TRBJ1-1, with D tentatively TRBD1 (5 bases). The V and J ends lost 5 bases and 0 bases respectively, with 23 bases between them. CDR3 size: 18 residues. Germline assignment: CDR1 SGHDT and CDR2 YYEEEE. The CDR3 DNA reads TGTGCCAGCAGTGCCGCGGCCGGGCCTTTGGGGGTGAACACTGAAGCTTTCTTT. It translates to CASSAAAGPLGVNTEAFF.

This clonotype was seen more than once but under ten times. The gene calls are TRBV6-6 and TRBJ1-2, with 10 bases fitting TRBD1. The V gene's germline CDR1 is MNHNY and CDR2 SVGAGI (reference sequence). V was clipped by 6 bases and J by 6 bases; unmatched bases: 1. CDR3 size: 12 residues. CDR3 in DNA: TGTGCCAGCAGGACAGGGGGCGATGGCTACACCTTC. This codes for CASRTGGDGYTF.

This clonotype has only a few counts. This chain connects TRBV20-1 to TRBJ2-1; 10 bases agree with TRBD2. This CDR3 contains 15 residues. The germline gives CDR1 DFQATT, CDR2 SNEGSKA (reference sequence). The trim removed 0 bases at V and 8 bases at J, leaving 7 bases unmatched. CDR3 sequence (DNA): TGCAGTGCTAGAGATGGGGCTAGCGGGAGCTATGAGCAGTTCTTC. The encoded protein is CSARDGASGSYEQFF.

This clonotype was observed a handful of times. The genes are TRBV12-3 or TRBV12-4 and TRBJ1-5; tentatively, D is TRBD1 (6 bases). CDR3 length: 14 residues. V was clipped by 5 bases and J by 5 bases, with 13 bases between them. DNA of the CDR3: TGTGCCAGCAGTACAGGGTTTGTCGATCAGCCCCAGCATTTT. The encoded protein is CASSTGFVDQPQHF.

This clonotype came up a few times. The J gene is TRBJ2-7, the V gene TRBV3-1; 10 nucleotides align to TRBD2. Germline V gives CDR1 LGHDT, CDR2 YNNKEL (reference sequence). This CDR3 is built from 17 residues. V shed 2 bases, J shed 1 base, and the junction held 8 bases outside the gene matches. DNA for the CDR3: TGTGCCAGCAGCCAATGGCTAGCGGGGGCTGGTTCCTACGAGCAGTACTTC. Its translation is CASSQWLAGAGSYEQYF.

The V call is TRBV6-2 or TRBV6-3, the J call TRBJ2-2; D unresolved. Germline V gene sequence: CDR1 MNHEY, CDR2 SVGEGT. The CDR3 is 16 residues long. With 6 bases removed from V and 0 bases from J, the gap between germline ends came to 14 bases. DNA for the CDR3: TGTGCCAGCAGCCCTACCAGGACCTCGAACACCGGGGAGCTGTTTTTT. This translates into CASSPTRTSNTGELFF.

This clonotype has a single count. The gene calls are TRBV7-2 and TRBJ1-1; the D is unclear. The V and J ends lost 5 bases and 0 bases respectively, with 19 bases between them. Germline V CDR1 and CDR2: SGHTA, FQGNSA. The CDR3 is 17 amino acids. The CDR3 is CASSPRRILRLNTEAFF. CDR3 sequence (DNA): TGTGCCAGCAGCCCCCGCCGGATCCTCCGGTTGAACACTGAAGCTTTCTTT.

This clonotype showed up many times. CDR3 bases: TGCGCCAGCAGCTTGGGGGGCCCCGAGGATACGCAGTATTTT. Protein sequence: CASSLGGPEDTQYF. The chain links TRBV5-1 to TRBJ2-3; TRBD1 might be the D (5 bases). Germline V gene lookup returns CDR1 SGHRS and CDR2 YFSETQ. The CDR3 covers 14 residues. V lost 0 bases and J 6 bases, leaving 11 bases between the germline ends.

The DNA for the CDR3 is TGTGCCAGCAGTTTATTCGGCGGACCCCTCCACTTT. The encoded protein is CASSLFGGPLHF. V gene TRBV27 combines with J gene TRBJ1-6; D is ambiguous. The CDR3 totals 12 residues. Germline V gives CDR1 MNHEY, CDR2 SMNVEV (reference sequence). With 1 base removed from V and 12 bases from J, the gap between germline ends came to 7 bases.

The chain employs TRBV28 and TRBJ2-7; TRBD1 agrees at 10 bases. This CDR3 region has 18 residues. V gave up 2 bases and J gave up 3 bases; unmatched junction bases: 13. Per germline, CDR1 MDHEN and CDR2 SYDVKM. This chain's CDR3 is CASSLGLGQGPENYEQYF. The CDR3 nucleotides read TGTGCCAGCAGTTTAGGCTTGGGACAGGGGCCGGAGAACTACGAGCAGTACTTC.

This clonotype was detected many times. The genes are TRBV6-1 and TRBJ1-5, with a weak D call TRBD1 (5 bases). Between the trimmed V and J ends, which lost 4 bases and 4 bases, there was a span of 8 bases. Germline V gives CDR1 MNHNS, CDR2 SASEGT. CDR3 length: 13 amino acids. This CDR3 reads CASSAGRNQPQHF. The CDR3 DNA follows: TGTGCCAGCAGTGCGGGACGTAATCAGCCCCAGCATTTT.

This clonotype was seen repeatedly, ten times or more. The rearrangement uses TRBV5-1 and TRBJ2-1; D is possibly TRBD1 or TRBD2 (6 bases each). Trimming removed 2 bases from V and 8 bases from J, with 14 bases in between. The CDR3 length is 14 residues. CDR1 and CDR2 from the germline V gene are SGHRS and YFSETQ. In DNA form, the CDR3 reads TGCGCCAGCAGCTTCAGGGGAGGTAACGATGAGCAGTTCTTC. Its translation: CASSFRGGNDEQFF.

This chain connects TRBV6-6 to TRBJ1-5; D gene unclear. The CDR3 covers 12 residues. The V and J ends lost 6 bases and 5 bases respectively, with 8 bases between them. The germline CDR1 and CDR2 sequences are MNHNY and SVGAGI (reference sequence). The CDR3 DNA reads as TGTGCCAGCAGAGCAATCGATCAGCCCCAGCATTTT. It yields the protein CASRAIDQPQHF.